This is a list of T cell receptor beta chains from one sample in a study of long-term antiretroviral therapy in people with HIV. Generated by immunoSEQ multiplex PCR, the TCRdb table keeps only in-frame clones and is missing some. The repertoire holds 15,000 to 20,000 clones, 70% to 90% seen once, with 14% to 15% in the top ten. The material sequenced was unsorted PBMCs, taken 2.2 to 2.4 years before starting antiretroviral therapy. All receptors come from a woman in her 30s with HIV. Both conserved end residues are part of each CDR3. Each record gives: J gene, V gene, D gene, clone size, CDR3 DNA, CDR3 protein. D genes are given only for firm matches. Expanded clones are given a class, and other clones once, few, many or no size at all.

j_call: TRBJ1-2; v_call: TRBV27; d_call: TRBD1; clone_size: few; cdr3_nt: TGTGCCAGCAGTCCCCGACAGGGGGTTAACTATGGCTACACCTTC; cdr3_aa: CASSPRQGVNYGYTF
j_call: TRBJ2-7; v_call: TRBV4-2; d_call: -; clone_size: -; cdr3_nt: TGTGCCAGCAGCCAAGATTCGGCAGGGAGTTTCCCTTACGAGCAGTACTTC; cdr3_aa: CASSQDSAGSFPYEQYF
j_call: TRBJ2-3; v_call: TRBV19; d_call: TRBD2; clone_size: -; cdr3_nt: TGTGCCACCCAAGGACTAGCGGTTCGGGGTACGCAGTATTTT; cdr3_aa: CATQGLAVRGTQYF
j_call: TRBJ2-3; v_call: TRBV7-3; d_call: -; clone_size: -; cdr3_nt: TGTGCCAGCAGCTTAGTGGGGGGGCGAGGAGATACGCAGTATTTT; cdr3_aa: CASSLVGGRGDTQYF
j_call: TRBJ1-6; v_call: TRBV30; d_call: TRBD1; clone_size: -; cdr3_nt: TGTGCCTGGGGCTTTGGGGGGGGACAGTCACCCCTCCACTTT; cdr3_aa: CAWGFGGGQSPLHF
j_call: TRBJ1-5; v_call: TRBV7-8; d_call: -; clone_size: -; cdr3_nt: TGTGCCAGCAGCCCTAACAGGGTTTGGAAGATGGTCCCTAGCAATCAGCCCCAGCATTTT; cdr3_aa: CASSPNRVWKMVPSNQPQHF
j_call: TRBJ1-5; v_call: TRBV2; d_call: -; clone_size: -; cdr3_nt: TGTGCCAGCAGTGGCCTCTATCAGCCCCAGCATTTT; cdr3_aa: CASSGLYQPQHF
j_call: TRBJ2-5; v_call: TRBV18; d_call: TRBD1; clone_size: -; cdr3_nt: TGTGCCAGCTCGCAACAGGGGGTAGCAGAGACCCAGTACTTC; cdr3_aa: CASSQQGVAETQYF
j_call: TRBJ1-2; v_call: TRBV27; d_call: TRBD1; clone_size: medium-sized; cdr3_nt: TGTGCCAGCAGTTTAGGGACAGGGGTTCATAACTATGGCTACACCTTC; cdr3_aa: CASSLGTGVHNYGYTF
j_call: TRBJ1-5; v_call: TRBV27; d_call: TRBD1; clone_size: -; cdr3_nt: TGTGCCAGCAGTTTTTCAGGGGGACAGCCCCAGCATTTT; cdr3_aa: CASSFSGGQPQHF
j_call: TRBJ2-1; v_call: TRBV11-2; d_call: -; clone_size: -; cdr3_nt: TGTGCCAGCAGCTTCCAGGGCCCCTTTACGAGTGAGCAGTTCTTC; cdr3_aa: CASSFQGPFTSEQFF
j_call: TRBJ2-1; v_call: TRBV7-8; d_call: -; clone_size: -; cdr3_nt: TGTGCCAGCAGCTTAGGCGGAGCGGGACAGTTTTACAATGAGCAGTTCTTC; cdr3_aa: CASSLGGAGQFYNEQFF
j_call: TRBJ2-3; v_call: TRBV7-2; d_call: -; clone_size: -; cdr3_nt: TGTGCCAGCAGCTTTTACGGAGATACGCAGTATTTT; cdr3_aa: CASSFYGDTQYF
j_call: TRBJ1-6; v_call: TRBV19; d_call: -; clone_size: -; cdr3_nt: TGTGCCAGTAGTACGGTTCCCTATAATTCACCCCTCCACTTT; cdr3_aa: CASSTVPYNSPLHF
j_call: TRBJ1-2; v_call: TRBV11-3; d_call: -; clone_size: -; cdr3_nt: TGTGCCAGCAGCTTAGATATCTCGCAGCACTATGGCTACACCTTC; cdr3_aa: CASSLDISQHYGYTF
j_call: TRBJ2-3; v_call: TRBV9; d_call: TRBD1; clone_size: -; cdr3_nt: TGTGCCAGCAGCGGGACAGGGGGCTCGGGCACAGATACGCAGTATTTT; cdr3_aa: CASSGTGGSGTDTQYF
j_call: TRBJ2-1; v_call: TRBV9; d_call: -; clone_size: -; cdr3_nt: TGTGCCAGCAGTCGAAACTTCAATGAGCAGTTCTTC; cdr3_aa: CASSRNFNEQFF
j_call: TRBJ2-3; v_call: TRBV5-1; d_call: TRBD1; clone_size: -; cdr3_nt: TGCGCCAGCAGCCTGGGGACAGAATCAGATACGCAGTATTTT; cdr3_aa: CASSLGTESDTQYF
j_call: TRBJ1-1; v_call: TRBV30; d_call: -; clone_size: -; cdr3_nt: TGTGCCTGGAGTTCCGGGGTGAACACTGAAGCTTTCTTT; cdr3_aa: CAWSSGVNTEAFF
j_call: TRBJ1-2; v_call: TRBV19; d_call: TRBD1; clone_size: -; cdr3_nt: TGTGCCAGTAGAGACAGGGGGCTTAGTTATGGCTACACCTTC; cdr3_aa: CASRDRGLSYGYTF
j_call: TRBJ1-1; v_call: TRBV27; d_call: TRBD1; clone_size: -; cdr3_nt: TGTGCCAGCAGTTTGGGACAGACGAACACTGAAGCTTTCTTT; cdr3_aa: CASSLGQTNTEAFF
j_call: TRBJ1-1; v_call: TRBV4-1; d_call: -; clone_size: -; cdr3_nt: TGCGCCAGCAGCCAAGACCCCCGGGGGACTGAAGCTTTCTTT; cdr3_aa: CASSQDPRGTEAFF
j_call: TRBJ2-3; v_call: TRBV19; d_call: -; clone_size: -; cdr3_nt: TGTGCCAGTAGTACAGGGTCTATCGGCACAGATACGCAGTATTTT; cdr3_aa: CASSTGSIGTDTQYF
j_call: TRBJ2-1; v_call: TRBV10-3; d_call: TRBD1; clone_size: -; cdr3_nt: TGTGCCATCGGACCAGGGGGCCCGGGCAATGAGCAGTTCTTC; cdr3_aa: CAIGPGGPGNEQFF
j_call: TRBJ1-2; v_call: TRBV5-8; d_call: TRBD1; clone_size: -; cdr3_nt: TGTGCCAGCAGCCGCGGAGACAGGGACTATGGCTACACCTTC; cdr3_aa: CASSRGDRDYGYTF
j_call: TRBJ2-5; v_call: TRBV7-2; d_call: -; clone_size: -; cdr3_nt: TGTGCCAGCAGCTTATCCGGGGCAGACCAAGAGACCCAGTACTTC; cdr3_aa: CASSLSGADQETQYF
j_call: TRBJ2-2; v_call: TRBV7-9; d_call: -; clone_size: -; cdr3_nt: TGTGCCAGCAGCTCCGGACGGATTAACACCGGGGAGCTGTTTTTT; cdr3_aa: CASSSGRINTGELFF